This TCR beta chain was sequenced for a study of T cell changes during pregnancy in multiple sclerosis. Method: immunoSEQ multiplex PCR; TCRdb's copy keeps in-frame clones and lacks some. The sample holds more than 95,000 clones, roughly 92% seen once. The table lists this clone with a count of one. V shed 2 bases and J 4 bases; nucleotides not matched to a gene: 4. Germline-derived CDR1 and CDR2 are LGHNA and YSLEER. The CDR3 runs to 14 residues. This clonotype was obtained from a female donor with multiple sclerosis, enrolled in a pregnancy study. V usage is TRBV4-3 and J usage is TRBJ1-2; 7 nucleotides match TRBD1. Material: peripheral blood, obtained after pregnancy. The chain's CDR3 is CASSQLTGTYGYTF. The DNA for the CDR3 is TGCGCCAGCAGCCAATTGACAGGGACCTATGGCTACACCTTC.